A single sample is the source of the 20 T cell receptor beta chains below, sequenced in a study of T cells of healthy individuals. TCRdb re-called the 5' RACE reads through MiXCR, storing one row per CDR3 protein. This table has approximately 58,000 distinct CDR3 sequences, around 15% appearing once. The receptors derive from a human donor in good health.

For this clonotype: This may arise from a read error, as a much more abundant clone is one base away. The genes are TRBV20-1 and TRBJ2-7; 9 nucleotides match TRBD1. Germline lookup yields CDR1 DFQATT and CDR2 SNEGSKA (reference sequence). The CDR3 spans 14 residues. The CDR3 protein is CSAGRDRVSYERYF. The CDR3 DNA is TGCAGTGCTGGCCGGGACAGGGTCTCCTACGAGCGGTACTTC.

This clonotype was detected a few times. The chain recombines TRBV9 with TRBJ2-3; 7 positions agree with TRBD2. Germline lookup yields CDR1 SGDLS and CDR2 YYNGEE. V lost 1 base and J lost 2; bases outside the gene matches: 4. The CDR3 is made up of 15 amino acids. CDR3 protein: CASSVLAAYTDTQYF. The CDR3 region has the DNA TGTGCCAGCAGCGTACTAGCGGCCTACACAGATACGCAGTATTTT.

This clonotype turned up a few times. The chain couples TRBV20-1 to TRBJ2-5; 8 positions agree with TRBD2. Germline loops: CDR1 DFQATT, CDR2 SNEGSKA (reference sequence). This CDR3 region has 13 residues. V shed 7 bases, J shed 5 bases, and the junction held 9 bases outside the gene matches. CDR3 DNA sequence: TGCAGTGGGAGGCGGGGGGCGAAGGAGACCCAGTACTTC. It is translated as CSGRRGAKETQYF.

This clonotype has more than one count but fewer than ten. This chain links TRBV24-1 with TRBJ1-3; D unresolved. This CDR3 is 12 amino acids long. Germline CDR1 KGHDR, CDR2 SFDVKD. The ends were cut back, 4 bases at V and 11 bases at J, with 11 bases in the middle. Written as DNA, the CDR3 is TGTGCCACCAGTGAGCCGGCGGGATCCATATATTTT. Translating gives CATSEPAGSIYF.

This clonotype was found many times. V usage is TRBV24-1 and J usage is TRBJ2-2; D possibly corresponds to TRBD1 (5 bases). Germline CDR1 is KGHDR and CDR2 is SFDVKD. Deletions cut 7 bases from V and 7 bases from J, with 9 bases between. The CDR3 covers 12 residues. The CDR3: CATRAGYGELFF. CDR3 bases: TGTGCCACCAGAGCAGGGTACGGGGAGCTGTTTTTT.

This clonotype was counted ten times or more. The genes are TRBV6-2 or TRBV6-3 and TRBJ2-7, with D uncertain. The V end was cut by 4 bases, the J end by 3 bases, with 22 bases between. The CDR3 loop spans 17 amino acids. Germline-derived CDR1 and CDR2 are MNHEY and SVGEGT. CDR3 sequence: CASSSTPVSRINYEQYF. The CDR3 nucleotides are TGTGCCAGCAGTTCTACTCCAGTAAGTAGAATTAACTACGAGCAGTACTTC.

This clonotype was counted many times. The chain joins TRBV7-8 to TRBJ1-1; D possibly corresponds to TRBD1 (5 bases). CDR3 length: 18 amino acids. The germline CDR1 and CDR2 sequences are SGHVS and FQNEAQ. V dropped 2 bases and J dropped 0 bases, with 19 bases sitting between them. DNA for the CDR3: TGTGCCAGCAGCTTAATGTTTGGATCGACAGTGCTGAACACTGAAGCTTTCTTT. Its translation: CASSLMFGSTVLNTEAFF.

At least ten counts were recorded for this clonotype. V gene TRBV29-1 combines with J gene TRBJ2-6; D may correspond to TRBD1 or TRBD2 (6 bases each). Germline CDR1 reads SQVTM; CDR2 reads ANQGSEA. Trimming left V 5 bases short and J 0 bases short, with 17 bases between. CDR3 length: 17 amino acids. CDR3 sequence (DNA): TGCAGCGTTCCCCGAGGGGGACTCGGCTCTGGGGCCAACGTCCTGACTTTC. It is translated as CSVPRGGLGSGANVLTF.

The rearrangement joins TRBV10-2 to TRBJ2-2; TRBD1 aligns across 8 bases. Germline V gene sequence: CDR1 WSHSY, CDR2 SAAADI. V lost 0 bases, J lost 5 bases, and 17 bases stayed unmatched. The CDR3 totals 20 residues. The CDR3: CASSESWTGLGGLETGELFF. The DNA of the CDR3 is TGCGCCAGCAGTGAGTCCTGGACAGGGCTTGGGGGTCTAGAGACCGGGGAGCTGTTTTTT.

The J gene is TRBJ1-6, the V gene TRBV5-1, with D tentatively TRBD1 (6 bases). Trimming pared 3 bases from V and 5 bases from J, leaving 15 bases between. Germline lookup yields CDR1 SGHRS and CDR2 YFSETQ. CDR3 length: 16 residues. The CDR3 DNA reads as TGCGCCAGCAGCTCGCAGGGGACGGCTGATAATTCACCCCTCCACTTT. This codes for CASSSQGTADNSPLHF.

The CDR3 region is CASSLISDTEAFF. Written as DNA, the CDR3 is TGTGCCAGCAGCTTAATCTCCGACACTGAAGCTTTCTTT. The chain couples TRBV7-2 to TRBJ1-1, with no clear D. Germline V CDR1 and CDR2: SGHTA, FQGNSA. V lost 2 bases to trimming and J lost 3 bases, with 7 bases between them. This CDR3 has 13 amino acids.

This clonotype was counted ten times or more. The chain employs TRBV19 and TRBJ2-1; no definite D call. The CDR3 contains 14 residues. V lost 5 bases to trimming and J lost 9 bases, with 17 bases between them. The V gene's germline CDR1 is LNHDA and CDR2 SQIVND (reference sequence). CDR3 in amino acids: CASSLSGSWGEQFF. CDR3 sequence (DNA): TGTGCCAGTAGTCTAAGTGGCAGCTGGGGTGAGCAGTTCTTC.

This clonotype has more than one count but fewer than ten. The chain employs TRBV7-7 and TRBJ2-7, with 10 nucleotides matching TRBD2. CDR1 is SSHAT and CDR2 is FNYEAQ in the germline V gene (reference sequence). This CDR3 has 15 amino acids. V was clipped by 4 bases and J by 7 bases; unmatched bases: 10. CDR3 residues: CASSSGLADSGEQYF. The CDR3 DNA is TGTGCCAGCAGCTCCGGACTAGCGGATTCCGGGGAGCAGTACTTC.

The CDR3 reads CASSYSGSDTGELFF. For the CDR3, the DNA is TGTGCCAGCAGTTACTCGGGATCCGACACCGGGGAGCTGTTTTTT. The chain combines TRBV6-2 or TRBV6-3 with TRBJ2-2; unclear D gene. Trimming left V 0 bases short and J 3 bases short, with 8 bases between. Germline V gene lookup returns CDR1 MNHEY and CDR2 SVGEGT. The CDR3 runs 15 residues.

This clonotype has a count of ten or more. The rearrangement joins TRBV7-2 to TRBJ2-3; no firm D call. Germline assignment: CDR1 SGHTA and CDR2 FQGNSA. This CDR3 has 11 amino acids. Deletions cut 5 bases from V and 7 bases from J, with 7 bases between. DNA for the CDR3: TGTGCCAGCAGCCCAGCTAATACGCAGTATTTT. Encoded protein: CASSPANTQYF.

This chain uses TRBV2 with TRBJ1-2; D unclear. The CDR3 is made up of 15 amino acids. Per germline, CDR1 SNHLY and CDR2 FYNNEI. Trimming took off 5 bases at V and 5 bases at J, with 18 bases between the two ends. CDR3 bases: TGTGCCAGCAGTTCAGACGGCCTGGTGGGGTATGGCTACACCTTC. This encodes CASSSDGLVGYGYTF.

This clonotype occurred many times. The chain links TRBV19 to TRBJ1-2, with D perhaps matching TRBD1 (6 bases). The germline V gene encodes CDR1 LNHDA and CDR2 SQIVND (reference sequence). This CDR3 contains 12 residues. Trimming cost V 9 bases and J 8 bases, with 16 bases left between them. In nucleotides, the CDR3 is TGTGCCAGCCGCGGGGGGCATGGGGGCTACACCTTC. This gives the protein CASRGGHGGYTF. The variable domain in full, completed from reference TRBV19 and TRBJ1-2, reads DGGITQSPKYLFRKEGQNVTLSCEQNLNHDAMYWYRQDPGQGLRLIYYSQIVNDFQKGDIAEGYSVSREKKESFPLTVTSAQKNPTAFYLCASRGGHGGYTFGSGTRLTVV.

The CDR3 region has the DNA TGTGCCAGCGGCCTTTCATCATATGGCTACACCTTC. As protein: CASGLSSYGYTF. This sequence joins TRBV12-3 or TRBV12-4 and TRBJ1-2, with D unclear. The CDR3 is made up of 12 amino acids. V was cut by 8 bases and J by 5 bases, with 12 bases left in between.

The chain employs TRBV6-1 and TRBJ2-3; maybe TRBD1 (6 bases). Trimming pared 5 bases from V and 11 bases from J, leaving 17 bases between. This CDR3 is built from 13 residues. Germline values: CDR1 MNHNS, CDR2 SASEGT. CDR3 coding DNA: TGTGCCAGCAGTCCAACAGGGCCACGGGTGCAGTATTTT. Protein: CASSPTGPRVQYF.

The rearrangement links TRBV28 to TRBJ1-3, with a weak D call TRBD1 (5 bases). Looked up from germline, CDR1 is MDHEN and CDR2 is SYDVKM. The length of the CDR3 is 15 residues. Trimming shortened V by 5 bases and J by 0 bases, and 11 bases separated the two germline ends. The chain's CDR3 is CASSAWGSSGNTIYF. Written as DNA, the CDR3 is TGTGCCAGCAGTGCATGGGGGAGCTCTGGAAACACCATATATTTT.